The entry below gives a single T cell receptor beta chain sequence along with its context. As yet, its antigen is unknown. The junction differs from germline at one of its ends, possibly a read error. Source study methods: The authors used CDR3 differences across clinicopathological groups to build a distant-metastasis classifier for papillary thyroid cancer. TCRdb reprocessed the PCR reads using MiXCR. V and J calls and clone size were set by TCRdb, not the authors. This table has tens of thousands of clones, less than 20% appearing once. Every patient underwent thyroid surgery untreated. The sample is drawn from a study of metastatic and nonmetastatic thyroid tumors. Study details: Both malignant and benign thyroid patients supplied peripheral blood and tumor or nodule tissue samples, across which the repertoires of these patients were then compared. Study-wide results and limits: Reportedly, malignant thyroid tumors had significantly higher TCR beta diversity than benign nodules, in blood and tumor.

The CDR3 contains 16 residues. CDR1 is MNHNS and CDR2 is SASEGT in the germline V gene. Sequencing used tumor tissue. V gene TRBV6-1 combines with J gene TRBJ2-2; TRBD2 agrees at 8 bases. Near its end, the DNA agrees better with TRBJ2-3, so the J call may be wrong. The TCR was taken from a female donor with papillary thyroid cancer or a benign thyroid nodule (not recorded which). Some clones in this sample may be carry-over from other donors' samples. This chain's CDR3 is CASKDGRAEMTDRQYF. The CDR3 nucleotides are TGTGCCAGCAAGGACGGGAGGGCCGAAATGACAGATAGGCAGTATTTT.